The 25 T cell receptor beta chains presented below share a single source sample, sequenced in a study of cytomegalovirus exposure and HLA in healthy donors (dated by TCRdb to about 2017). The library was generated by the immunoSEQ multiplex PCR assay. For the multiplex PCR, a mixture combining 60 forward primers for TCR Vbeta segments and 13 reverse primers for TCR Jbeta segments was used. Entries here come from immuneACCESS through TCRdb and include only in-frame sequences with V and J called. Some clones fail to appear in such tables; in the studies checked, an unresolved V gene covers under half of the shortfall, and the cause of the remainder is unknown. For this sample there are around 120,000 clones; about 80% appear just once. The ten largest account for around 0.92% of the sample. The specimen sequenced was PBMCs. The receptors here all came from a human donor in good health.

This rearrangement joins TRBV4-2 to TRBJ2-7, with D possibly being TRBD1 (6 bases). The germline V gene has CDR1 LGHNA and CDR2 YNFKEQ. Trimming took 1 base from V and 4 from J, leaving 14 bases between them. The CDR3 has 15 amino acids. CDR3 protein: CASSQGDTTQYEQYF. CDR3 nucleotide sequence: TGTGCCAGCAGCCAAGGGGACACTACTCAGTACGAGCAGTACTTC.

The chain is built from TRBV18 and TRBJ2-3, with 8 bases identical to TRBD1. Trimming cost V 2 bases and J 0 bases; bases outside gene matches: 1. The CDR3 contains 15 residues. Germline values: CDR1 KGHSH, CDR2 LQKENI. In nucleotides, the CDR3 is TGTGCCAGCTCACCAGGACAGGGAAGCACAGATACGCAGTATTTT. As protein: CASSPGQGSTDTQYF.

The J gene is TRBJ2-3, the V gene TRBV9; D perhaps matches TRBD2 (7 bases). Trimming pared 3 bases from V and 3 bases from J, leaving 11 bases between. Germline loops: CDR1 SGDLS, CDR2 YYNGEE. This CDR3 is 14 amino acids long. CDR3 DNA: TGTGCCAGCAGCGGGGGGGGCATAACAGATACGCAGTATTTT. Amino acid sequence: CASSGGGITDTQYF.

The chain carries TRBV5-4 and TRBJ1-4, with 8 bases fitting TRBD1. Germline assignment: CDR1 SGHNT and CDR2 YYREEE (reference sequence). This CDR3 is 15 amino acids long. With V trimmed by 4 bases and J by 5 bases, 7 bases remained unmatched. CDR3 loop: CASSPGTGGNEKLFF. CDR3 bases: TGTGCCAGCAGCCCTGGGACAGGAGGGAATGAAAAACTGTTTTTT.

The table lists this clone with a count of one. J is TRBJ2-1 and V is TRBV7-6; 8 nucleotides agree with TRBD2. The CDR3 covers 15 residues. Germline trimming cut 5 bases from V and 6 bases from J; bases unmatched to any gene: 9. Per germline, CDR1 SGHVS and CDR2 FNYEAQ. The CDR3 DNA reads TGTGCCAGCAGCCAAGATCCGGGGGGGCCCAATGAGCAGTTCTTC. Protein sequence: CASSQDPGGPNEQFF.

The V gene is TRBV4-1, the J gene TRBJ2-5; TRBD2 aligns across 7 bases. TRBJ2-7 explains the end of the DNA better; the J call may be wrong. Germline-derived CDR1 and CDR2 are MGHRA and YSYEKL. This CDR3 contains 18 residues. The CDR3 spells CASSQVSTGGYETYEQYF. The CDR3 region has the DNA TGCGCCAGCAGCCAAGTCTCCACGGGGGGATACGAAACCTACGAGCAGTACTTC.

This sequence joins TRBV19 and TRBJ1-5; 7 bases map to TRBD1. Germline CDR1 LNHDA, CDR2 SQIVND (reference sequence). The trim removed 5 bases at V and 0 bases at J, leaving 10 bases unmatched. The CDR3 contains 17 residues. The CDR3 spells CASSYGGQPYSNQPQHF. In nucleotides, the CDR3 is TGTGCCAGTAGTTACGGGGGACAGCCATATAGCAATCAGCCCCAGCATTTT.

The gene calls are TRBV7-8 and TRBJ2-3; 12 bases agree with TRBD2. The CDR3 is 16 amino acids. Germline V gives CDR1 SGHVS, CDR2 FQNEAQ. J gave up 3 bases and V 4 bases, and 5 bases lay outside the gene matches. Here the CDR3 DNA reads TGTGCCAGCAGCTCTAGCGGGGGGGATGTAACAGATACGCAGTATTTT. Amino acid sequence: CASSSSGGDVTDTQYF.

DNA of the CDR3: TGCGCCAGCAGCCAAGAGAGGGACTTGGCTGAAGCTTTCTTT. Its translation: CASSQERDLAEAFF. The gene calls are TRBV4-1 and TRBJ1-1, with TRBD1 as a possible D gene (5 bases). Germline V CDR1 and CDR2: MGHRA, YSYEKL. The CDR3 is made up of 14 amino acids. V was clipped by 0 bases and J by 6 bases, with 11 bases between them.

V usage is TRBV5-5 and J usage is TRBJ1-2, with D possibly TRBD1 on 5 matching bases. Germline V lookup: CDR1 SGHKS, CDR2 YYEKEE (reference sequence). V lost 0 bases to trimming and J lost 3 bases, with 18 bases between them. The CDR3 consists of 17 residues. CDR3 DNA: TGTGCCAGCAGCTTGGGAAATCGCTTAACAGGCGACTATGGCTACACCTTC. It specifies CASSLGNRLTGDYGYTF.

The chain couples TRBV27 to TRBJ2-7, with D tentatively TRBD1 (6 bases). V was trimmed by 5 bases and J by 2 bases, leaving 10 bases between them. CDR1 is MNHEY, CDR2 SMNVEV, per germline (reference sequence). The CDR3 length is 13 residues. CDR3 sequence reads: CASSAYRAYEQYF. DNA for the CDR3: TGTGCCAGCAGTGCCTACAGGGCCTACGAGCAGTACTTC.

The V and J genes are TRBV4-1 and TRBJ1-1, with 7 bases lining up with TRBD1. Per the germline V gene, CDR1 is MGHRA and CDR2 is YSYEKL. The CDR3 contains 16 residues. J gave up 3 bases and V 0 bases, and 7 bases lay outside the gene matches. The CDR3 sequence: CASSQDPGRGDTEAFF. The DNA for the CDR3 is TGCGCCAGCAGCCAAGACCCGGGCAGGGGGGACACTGAAGCTTTCTTT.

The CDR3 sequence is CASSWDRGQSYEQYF. CDR3 DNA sequence: TGTGCCAGCAGCTGGGACAGGGGGCAGTCCTACGAGCAGTACTTC. V is TRBV7-8 and J is TRBJ2-7; 12 bases match TRBD1. Germline CDR1 reads SGHVS; CDR2 reads FQNEAQ. V lost 4 bases to trimming and J lost 1 base; unmatched junction nucleotides: 2. The CDR3 extends over 15 amino acids.

The chain employs TRBV9 and TRBJ2-1; D is ambiguous. Germline V gene data show CDR1 as SGDLS and CDR2 as YYNGEE. V was shortened by 3 bases and J by 3 bases, with 4 bases between the two germline ends. The CDR3 covers 12 residues. The DNA of the CDR3 is TGTGCCAGCAGCGGAGGCTACAATGAGCAGTTCTTC. It is translated as CASSGGYNEQFF.

This rearrangement joins TRBV2 to TRBJ2-1; D possibly corresponds to TRBD2 (7 bases). The CDR3 is 15 amino acids. V was clipped by 7 bases and J by 0 bases, with 13 bases between them. Germline V gene sequence: CDR1 SNHLY, CDR2 FYNNEI. The CDR3 nucleotides are TGTGCCAGCAAGGGGGGGCTAACCTCCTACAATGAGCAGTTCTTC. Residues: CASKGGLTSYNEQFF.

The chain couples TRBV5-5 to TRBJ1-1; perhaps TRBD1 as D (6 bases). V dropped 2 bases and J dropped 4 bases, with 12 bases sitting between them. Germline-derived CDR1 and CDR2 are SGHKS and YYEKEE (reference sequence). This CDR3 region has 14 residues. The CDR3, as DNA: TGTGCCAGCAGCTTACTTCTAGGGGGCACTGAAGCTTTCTTT. Translating it yields CASSLLLGGTEAFF. The full variable domain, rest sourced from reference TRBV5-5 and TRBJ1-1, is DAGVTQSPTHLIKTRGQQVTLRCSPISGHKSVSWYQQVLGQGPQFIFQYYEKEERGRGNFPDRFSARQFPNYSSELNVNALLLGDSALYLCASSLLLGGTEAFFGQGTRLTVV.

The V and J genes are TRBV9 and TRBJ1-3, with a tentative D call TRBD1 (6 bases). CDR3 length: 14 amino acids. Germline values: CDR1 SGDLS, CDR2 YYNGEE. V lost 2 bases, J lost 1 base, and 7 bases lay in between. The CDR3 sequence is CASSVGQSGNTIYF. The CDR3 bases are TGTGCCAGCAGCGTCGGACAGTCTGGAAACACCATATATTTT.

V and J are TRBV10-3 and TRBJ2-7, with D possibly matching TRBD2 (6 bases). This CDR3 comprises 12 residues. The V and J ends lost 8 bases and 1 base respectively, with 9 bases between them. CDR1 ENHRY and CDR2 SYGVKD come from the germline V gene. CDR3 loop: CAIGGFSYEQYF. CDR3 sequence (DNA): TGTGCCATCGGGGGGTTTTCCTACGAGCAGTACTTC.

This chain uses TRBV7-6 with TRBJ1-3; D uncertain. Deletions cut 2 bases from V and 3 bases from J, with 11 bases between. The CDR3 runs to 15 residues. CDR1 is SGHVS, CDR2 FNYEAQ, per germline. The DNA of the CDR3 is TGTGCCAGCAGCTTAAAACGGGAACTTGGAAACACCATATATTTT. Its translation is CASSLKRELGNTIYF.

The chain joins TRBV7-3 to TRBJ1-6; possible D gene TRBD1, 5 bases. The germline CDR1 and CDR2 sequences are SGHTA and FQGTGA. The ends were cut back, 4 bases at V and 9 bases at J, with 13 bases in the middle. The CDR3 spans 14 residues. The CDR3 sequence: CASSSQGGLSPLHF. In DNA form, the CDR3 reads TGTGCCAGCAGCTCCCAGGGAGGGCTTTCACCCCTCCACTTT.

This rearrangement joins TRBV7-9 to TRBJ2-5, with 7 bases lining up with TRBD1. After removal of 5 bases from V and 1 base from J, the junction contained 4 bases not matched to a gene. The CDR3 is made up of 14 amino acids. In germline, CDR1 is SEHNR, CDR2 FQNEAQ (reference sequence). The CDR3 DNA sequence: TGTGCCAGCAGCCCTTGGGACAGCCAAGAGACCCAGTACTTC. It codes for CASSPWDSQETQYF.

The J gene is TRBJ1-6, the V gene TRBV5-4; the match to TRBD1 covers 7 bases. The CDR3 is 15 amino acids. Germline-derived CDR1 and CDR2 are SGHNT and YYREEE (reference sequence). The trim removed 5 bases at V and 2 bases at J, leaving 4 bases unmatched. CDR3 loop: CASREQGAYNSPLHF. The CDR3 region has the DNA TGTGCCAGCAGGGAGCAGGGGGCCTATAATTCACCCCTCCACTTT.

This clone was detected only a few times. The chain joins TRBV6-1 to TRBJ2-1, with D uncertain. The CDR3 contains 11 residues. Trimming removed 7 bases at V and 8 bases at J, with 9 bases between. Germline V gene data show CDR1 as MNHNS and CDR2 as SASEGT. As DNA, the CDR3 is TGTGCCAGCATGCCAGGCCATGAGCAGTTCTTC. Translating gives CASMPGHEQFF.

The chain is built from TRBV25-1 and TRBJ2-1; 7 nucleotides match TRBD2. The CDR3 length is 16 residues. The V segment lost 3 bases and the J segment 8 bases; nucleotides outside the gene matches: 13. Germline assignment: CDR1 MGHDK and CDR2 SYGVNS. The CDR3, as DNA: TGTGCCAGCAGTGACAACCTGGGGGGGAATCTTGATGAGCAGTTCTTC. This encodes CASSDNLGGNLDEQFF.

The chain couples TRBV25-1 to TRBJ2-2; TRBD1 matches 9 bases. The CDR3 has 14 residues. The germline V gene encodes CDR1 MGHDK and CDR2 SYGVNS. V shed 9 bases, J shed 6 bases, and the junction held 8 bases outside the gene matches. CDR3 in amino acids: CASNPGQGAGELFF. The CDR3 DNA reads as TGTGCCAGTAATCCGGGACAGGGCGCCGGGGAGCTGTTTTTT. Combining the CDR3 with reference TRBV25-1 and TRBJ2-2 gives the whole variable domain EADIYQTPRYLVIGTGKKITLECSQTMGHDKMYWYQQDPGMELHLIHYSYGVNSTEKGDLSSESTVSRIRTEHFPLTLESARPSHTSQYLCASNPGQGAGELFFGEGSRLTVL.